A single sample gave rise to the 27 T cell receptor beta chains below, sequenced in a study of immune cell composition in non-small cell lung cancer. Sequenced by immunoSEQ multiplex PCR; TCRdb stores in-frame clones only, minus some. Of over 4,500 clones in the sample, less than 75% were seen once. Source material: lung tumor tissue. These receptors came from a human donor with non-small cell lung cancer.

This chain links TRBV2 with TRBJ2-7; possible D gene TRBD1, 6 bases. V was clipped by 2 bases and J by 2 bases, with 19 bases between them. Per germline, CDR1 SNHLY and CDR2 FYNNEI. This CDR3 is built from 17 residues. The CDR3 spells CASSESRAGDTAYEQYF. The CDR3 DNA is TGTGCCAGCAGTGAAAGTCGAGCTGGGGACACCGCCTACGAGCAGTACTTC.

The chain has TRBV2 and TRBJ2-1; no firm D call. This CDR3 contains 10 residues. V was clipped by 8 bases and J by 7 bases, with 6 bases between them. Germline V gene data show CDR1 as SNHLY and CDR2 as FYNNEI. Here the CDR3 DNA reads TGTGCCAGCCGTATGAATGAGCAGTTCTTC. It codes for CASRMNEQFF. Drawing the rest from reference TRBV2 and TRBJ2-1, the complete variable domain is EPEVTQTPSHQVTQMGQEVILRCVPISNHLYFYWYRQILGQKVEFLVSFYNNEISEKSEIFDDQFSVERPDGSNFTLKIRSTKLEDSAMYFCASRMNEQFFGPGTRLTVL.

The V call is TRBV4-3, the J call TRBJ1-6; the D gene is possibly TRBD1 (5 bases). CDR3 length equals 15 residues. From germline, CDR1 is LGHNA and CDR2 YSLEER. V lost 0 bases and J lost 10, with 13 bases in between. The CDR3 nucleotides read TGCGCCAGCAGCCAAGATAGTCAGGGAAGATCACCCCTCCACTTT. Amino acids: CASSQDSQGRSPLHF.

V and J are TRBV27 and TRBJ1-1; no clear D. This CDR3 spans 14 amino acids. V lost 1 base and J lost 13, with 19 bases in between. Germline V gene lookup returns CDR1 MNHEY and CDR2 SMNVEV (reference sequence). CDR3 loop: CASSLLIAASEVFF. The CDR3 coding sequence is TGTGCCAGCAGTTTATTGATAGCGGCCAGCGAGGTTTTCTTT.

This clone has just one count. The chain employs TRBV4-1 and TRBJ1-2; no clear D gene. CDR1 is MGHRA, CDR2 YSYEKL, per germline. The CDR3 sequence is 14 residues long. Trimming took 1 base from V and 4 from J, leaving 10 bases between them. The CDR3 DNA sequence: TGCGCCAGCAGCCAAGGGGAGACACCCTATGGCTACACCTTC. Amino acids: CASSQGETPYGYTF.

The V gene is TRBV28, the J gene TRBJ1-2, with D perhaps matching TRBD1 (5 bases). Germline assignment: CDR1 MDHEN and CDR2 SYDVKM. Trimming left V 10 bases short and J 4 bases short, with 16 bases between. This CDR3 region has 13 residues. CDR3 nucleotide sequence: TGTGCCACTCAACTTCTGCAGGGCTATGGCTACACCTTC. Protein sequence: CATQLLQGYGYTF.

The rearrangement links TRBV2 to TRBJ2-5; 7 bases fit TRBD2. Unmatched junction bases numbered 4, after V lost 3 bases and J lost 3 bases. This CDR3 comprises 14 residues. Germline loops: CDR1 SNHLY, CDR2 FYNNEI. The CDR3 spells CASSDRGLEETQYF. The CDR3, as DNA: TGTGCCAGCAGTGATCGCGGACTAGAAGAGACCCAGTACTTC.

The CDR3, as DNA: TGTGCCAGTACCTATACAGGGGGAGGCTATGGCTACACCTTC. It yields the protein CASTYTGGGYGYTF. The rearrangement uses TRBV19 and TRBJ1-2; 8 bases are shared with TRBD1. With V trimmed by 7 bases and J by 4 bases, 8 bases remained unmatched. This CDR3 is 14 amino acids long. CDR1 and CDR2 from the germline V gene are LNHDA and SQIVND (reference sequence).

This chain connects TRBV29-1 to TRBJ2-1; TRBD2 matches at 14 bases. The V gene's germline CDR1 is SQVTM and CDR2 ANQGSEA. The CDR3 runs to 17 residues. J lost 1 base, V lost 5 bases, and 7 bases had no gene match. CDR3 residues: CSVTTSGREGSYNEQFF. The CDR3 region has the DNA TGCAGCGTTACGACTAGCGGGAGGGAGGGTTCCTACAATGAGCAGTTCTTC.

This clone was found a few times. The chain combines TRBV5-4 with TRBJ2-7, with D hard to call. Germline V gene data show CDR1 as SGHNT and CDR2 as YYREEE (reference sequence). Trimming stripped 0 bases from V and 1 base from J, with 5 bases between. This CDR3 spans 13 amino acids. The CDR3 DNA follows: TGTGCCAGCAGCTTGGACCAGTCCTACGAGCAGTACTTC. Protein: CASSLDQSYEQYF.

This clone was found once. The chain combines TRBV7-6 with TRBJ1-4; D might be TRBD1 (6 bases). Trimming took off 6 bases at V and 12 bases at J, with 17 bases between the two ends. The CDR3 covers 13 residues. CDR1 is SGHVS and CDR2 is FNYEAQ in the germline V gene. The CDR3 region has the DNA TGTGCCAGCAGTTCACAGGGAGGGTGGGAACTGTTTTTT. Translating it yields CASSSQGGWELFF.

The J gene is TRBJ2-3, the V gene TRBV7-2; TRBD1 matches at 12 bases. The CDR3 runs 17 residues. The germline V gene has CDR1 SGHTA and CDR2 FQGNSA. With 2 bases clipped from V and 3 bases from J, the junction kept 6 bases outside the gene matches. CDR3 region: CASSLKGTGGGTDTQYF. The CDR3 coding sequence is TGTGCCAGCAGCTTAAAGGGGACAGGGGGCGGTACAGATACGCAGTATTTT.

The CDR3 DNA is TGTGCCAGCAGTCTATCGTGGAGGAACACCGGGGAGCTGTTTTTT. This translates into CASSLSWRNTGELFF. The chain links TRBV6-5 to TRBJ2-2, with unresolved D. V shed 5 bases and J shed 1 base, with 11 bases lying between them. Germline assignment: CDR1 MNHEY and CDR2 SVGAGI. The CDR3 is 15 residues long.

V and J are TRBV7-9 and TRBJ2-2; possible D gene TRBD2, 6 bases. V lost 3 bases to trimming and J lost 5 bases, with 7 bases between them. The germline V gene encodes CDR1 SEHNR and CDR2 FQNEAQ (reference sequence). CDR3 length: 13 amino acids. CDR3 nucleotides: TGTGCCAGCAGCTTTGCGGGGACCGGGGAGCTGTTTTTT. Residues: CASSFAGTGELFF.

This clone was observed once. V gene TRBV6-1 combines with J gene TRBJ2-4; D is possibly TRBD1 (6 bases). The V end was cut by 1 base, the J end by 8 bases, with 21 bases between. In germline, CDR1 is MNHNS, CDR2 SASEGT. The CDR3 has 17 amino acids. CDR3 amino acids: CASSEVLGDKLRDIQYF. The CDR3 nucleotides are TGTGCCAGCAGTGAAGTTCTTGGGGACAAATTGAGGGACATTCAGTACTTC.

This sequence joins TRBV11-2 and TRBJ2-5; D may correspond to TRBD1 or TRBD2 (6 bases each). Trimming stripped 5 bases from V and 2 bases from J, with 15 bases between. Germline loops: CDR1 SGHAT, CDR2 FQNNGV. The CDR3 is 15 residues long. CDR3 protein: CASSLGGRPQETQYF. CDR3 nucleotides: TGTGCCAGCAGCCTAGGGGGGCGTCCACAAGAGACCCAGTACTTC.

The genes are TRBV6-5 and TRBJ2-3, with D perhaps TRBD2 (5 bases). With 2 bases removed from V and 1 base from J, the gap between germline ends came to 7 bases. CDR1 MNHEY and CDR2 SVGAGI come from the germline V gene. The CDR3 consists of 14 residues. Here the CDR3 reads CASSYMEGTDTQYF. CDR3 DNA: TGTGCCAGCAGTTACATGGAGGGCACAGATACGCAGTATTTT.

This clone occurred once. V gene TRBV5-4 combines with J gene TRBJ1-2, with 7 positions matching TRBD1. The CDR3 has 15 residues. CDR1 and CDR2 (germline): SGHNT, YYREEE (reference sequence). J was trimmed by 7 bases and V by 3 bases; bases with no gene match: 12. The CDR3 spells CASSWTGTDIFGYTF. In DNA, the CDR3 is TGTGCCAGCAGCTGGACCGGGACAGATATCTTTGGCTACACCTTC.

This clone was detected only once. The chain employs TRBV5-4 and TRBJ1-2, with a tentative D call TRBD1 (5 bases). Trimming shortened V by 4 bases and J by 4 bases, and 8 bases separated the two germline ends. Germline V gives CDR1 SGHNT, CDR2 YYREEE (reference sequence). This CDR3 has 12 amino acids. The CDR3 is CASSTDSYGYTF. CDR3 in DNA: TGTGCCAGCAGCACAGACAGCTATGGCTACACCTTC.

The chain has TRBV5-1 and TRBJ1-1; TRBD1 aligns across 9 bases. J lost 8 bases, V lost 0 bases, and 5 bases had no gene match. CDR1 SGHRS and CDR2 YFSETQ come from the germline V gene. This CDR3 has 14 amino acids. The CDR3 sequence: CASSLGGQGSEAFF. The CDR3 coding sequence is TGCGCCAGCAGCTTGGGGGGACAGGGCTCCGAAGCTTTCTTT.

The rearrangement uses TRBV19 and TRBJ2-3, with 9 nucleotides matching TRBD2. The CDR3 consists of 17 residues. Trimming removed 4 bases from V and 4 bases from J; junction bases left unmatched: 12. Looked up from germline, CDR1 is LNHDA and CDR2 is SQIVND (reference sequence). The CDR3 loop reads CASSTTRGGRAPDTQYF. Here the CDR3 DNA reads TGTGCCAGTAGTACTACCCGTGGCGGGAGGGCTCCAGATACGCAGTATTTT.

J is TRBJ2-1 and V is TRBV5-8; weak D call: TRBD1 (6 bases). Germline CDR1 and CDR2: SGHTS and YDEGEE. Trimming shortened V by 3 bases and J by 6 bases, and 16 bases separated the two germline ends. The length of the CDR3 is 15 residues. The CDR3 DNA reads as TGTGCCAGCAGCTACGGCAGGGGACACACCAATGAGCAGTTCTTC. Protein product: CASSYGRGHTNEQFF.

The count of this clone is one. CDR3 amino acids: CASSFAGELDYTF. The CDR3 region has the DNA TGTGCCAGCAGTTTTGCAGGGGAGCTAGACTACACCTTC. The V call is TRBV11-1, the J call TRBJ1-2; TRBD1 is a possible D gene (6 bases). CDR1 SGHAT and CDR2 FQDESV come from the germline V gene (reference sequence). Trimming took off 6 bases at V and 10 bases at J, with 18 bases between the two ends. This CDR3 has 13 residues.

This chain connects TRBV10-3 to TRBJ2-3; TRBD2 agrees at 8 bases. The CDR3 runs 14 residues. V dropped 4 bases and J dropped 7; count of bases not matched to a gene: 7. The germline CDR1 and CDR2 sequences are ENHRY and SYGVKD. The CDR3 spells CAISVSAGEYTQYF. The CDR3 DNA reads as TGTGCCATCAGTGTGTCAGCGGGAGAGTATACGCAGTATTTT.

The chain uses TRBV7-9 and TRBJ2-7; D is undetermined. Trimming cost V 5 bases and J 5 bases, with 10 bases left between them. This CDR3 is 12 amino acids long. CDR1 and CDR2 (germline): SEHNR, FQNEAQ (reference sequence). CDR3 in DNA: TGTGCCAGCAGCGCGGAGAGGCACGAGCAGTACTTC. This gives the protein CASSAERHEQYF.

J is TRBJ2-1 and V is TRBV10-3; tentative D call: TRBD2 (6 bases). The CDR3 is 14 residues long. The V gene lost 6 bases and the J gene lost 14 bases, with 23 bases spanning the gap. Germline loops: CDR1 ENHRY, CDR2 SYGVKD. The chain's CDR3 is CAIRPQTLGTPEFF. The CDR3 nucleotides read TGTGCCATCAGGCCCCAAACTCTCGGGACTCCGGAGTTCTTC.

J is TRBJ2-7 and V is TRBV6-5; the match to TRBD2 covers 8 bases. The CDR3 is 14 residues long. Germline lookup yields CDR1 MNHEY and CDR2 SVGAGI. Trimming cost V 6 bases and J 5 bases; bases outside gene matches: 9. CDR3 loop: CASSTGTSNHEQYF. CDR3 nucleotide sequence: TGTGCCAGCAGCACCGGGACTAGTAATCACGAGCAGTACTTC.